A single sample is the source of the 28 T cell receptor beta chains below, sequenced in a study of blood T cell repertoires in COVID-19. The repertoire was sequenced with immunoSEQ multiplex PCR; TCRdb's copy has only in-frame clones and lacks some. The sample records about 73,000 clones, over 60% being singletons. Sequenced material: peripheral blood. These receptors all stem from a man between 65 and 85 years old with COVID-19, enrolled during active disease.

The CDR3 sequence is CASSLVVGTGSRGGTEAFF. DNA of the CDR3: TGTGCCAGCAGCTTGGTAGTGGGGACAGGGAGTCGGGGCGGCACTGAAGCTTTCTTT. The rearrangement joins TRBV5-5 to TRBJ1-1; TRBD1 matches at 9 bases. The CDR3 runs to 19 residues. CDR1 and CDR2 (germline): SGHKS, YYEKEE (reference sequence). J was trimmed by 4 bases and V by 0 bases; bases with no gene match: 16.

V is TRBV27 and J is TRBJ1-5; 8 nucleotides match TRBD1. V shed 3 bases, J shed 7 bases, and the junction held 8 bases outside the gene matches. The CDR3 runs 15 residues. Germline V gene data show CDR1 as MNHEY and CDR2 as SMNVEV (reference sequence). CDR3 nucleotides: TGTGCCAGCAGTTTTTTAGCAGGGGGCGGGCAGCCCCAGCATTTT. Protein sequence: CASSFLAGGGQPQHF.

The chain carries TRBV9 and TRBJ2-1, with 8 bases aligning to TRBD2. The CDR3 is 18 amino acids. Germline assignment: CDR1 SGDLS and CDR2 YYNGEE. Losses at the gene ends were 0 bases for V and 0 bases for J; bases not matched to a gene: 8. CDR3 in amino acids: CASSVAFSSGSSYNEQFF. CDR3 DNA: TGTGCCAGCAGCGTAGCTTTCTCTAGCGGGTCCTCCTACAATGAGCAGTTCTTC.

The V call is TRBV15, the J call TRBJ1-1; no reliable D call. Germline V gives CDR1 LNHNV, CDR2 YYDKDF (reference sequence). V gave up 0 bases and J gave up 1 base, with 15 bases separating them. The CDR3 runs 17 residues. The DNA of the CDR3 is TGTGCCACCAGCAGAGACCGCCGGGTTCCGACGAACACTGAAGCTTTCTTT. It codes for CATSRDRRVPTNTEAFF.

The chain uses TRBV4-1 and TRBJ2-1; D gene uncertain. The V gene lost 2 bases and the J gene lost 0 bases, with 14 bases spanning the gap. The CDR3 contains 17 residues. Germline assignment: CDR1 MGHRA and CDR2 YSYEKL. The chain's CDR3 is CASSQPPTSLSYNEQFF. CDR3 nucleotide sequence: TGCGCCAGCAGCCAACCCCCGACTTCTCTCTCCTACAATGAGCAGTTCTTC.

J is TRBJ2-1 and V is TRBV6-2 or TRBV6-3; maybe TRBD2 (7 bases). V gave up 5 bases and J gave up 4 bases, with 18 bases separating them. Germline V gives CDR1 MNHEY, CDR2 SVGEGT. The CDR3 is 16 amino acids. CDR3 bases: TGTGCCAGCAGTATTTATATGGGAGGGGGGTACAATGAGCAGTTCTTC. Amino acids: CASSIYMGGGYNEQFF.

The rearrangement uses TRBV28 and TRBJ2-7; TRBD2 agrees at 8 bases. The germline gives CDR1 MDHEN, CDR2 SYDVKM. The CDR3 has 16 residues. With V trimmed by 6 bases and J by 2 bases, 12 bases remained unmatched. The DNA for the CDR3 is TGTGCCAGCAGAGCAGGGCCGGGACTAGGAACCTACGAGCAGTACTTC. The encoded protein is CASRAGPGLGTYEQYF.

The CDR3 DNA reads TGTGCCAGCAAGGGGACAGGGGACAATCAGCCCCAGCATTTT. This translates into CASKGTGDNQPQHF. This chain uses TRBV21-1 with TRBJ1-5; TRBD1, as called in the table, went unchecked against the DNA. TRBV21-1 is a pseudogene segment. The CDR3 loop spans 14 amino acids.

The chain couples TRBV29-1 to TRBJ2-1, with 7 bases matching TRBD2. The CDR3 runs to 14 residues. The trim removed 4 bases at V and 2 bases at J, leaving 5 bases unmatched. The germline V gene has CDR1 SQVTM and CDR2 ANQGSEA. For the CDR3, the DNA is TGCAGCGTTGTGGCGGGAGCCGCCTACAATGAGCAGTTCTTC. Residues: CSVVAGAAYNEQFF.

The V gene is TRBV6-1, the J gene TRBJ2-7, with TRBD2 matching over 10 bases. This CDR3 has 15 amino acids. The germline V gene encodes CDR1 MNHNS and CDR2 SASEGT. Unmatched junction bases numbered 4, after V lost 3 bases and J lost 2 bases. CDR3 bases: TGTGCCAGCAGTGACCCTCTAGCGGGAGCCTACGAGCAGTACTTC. Protein product: CASSDPLAGAYEQYF.

This chain joins TRBV7-2 and TRBJ1-6, with D perhaps matching TRBD1 (5 bases). In germline, CDR1 is SGHTA, CDR2 FQGNSA. Trimming left V 1 base short and J 12 bases short, with 7 bases between. The CDR3 loop spans 12 amino acids. The CDR3 nucleotides read TGTGCCAGCAGCTTAGTGGGACTACCCCTCCACTTT. This translates into CASSLVGLPLHF.

The chain links TRBV5-4 to TRBJ1-1; 7 nucleotides match TRBD1. This CDR3 is built from 17 residues. The ends lost 0 bases at V and 2 bases at J; junction bases unmatched: 10. CDR1 is SGHNT, CDR2 YYREEE, per germline (reference sequence). DNA for the CDR3: TGTGCCAGCAGCTTGGGTGGTAGGGGGCCGGGAAACACTGAAGCTTTCTTT. It codes for CASSLGGRGPGNTEAFF.

This clone was observed once. V usage is TRBV3-1 (or the pseudogene TRBV3-2) and J usage is TRBJ2-7; 12 bases fit TRBD2. With V trimmed by 2 bases and J by 12 bases, 11 bases remained unmatched. The CDR3 loop spans 15 amino acids. Looked up from germline, CDR1 is LGHDT and CDR2 is YNNKEL (reference sequence). CDR3 in DNA: TGTGCCAGCAGCCAAAACTTACTAGCGGGAGGAGGGCTGTACTTC. Residues: CASSQNLLAGGGLYF.

The chain has TRBV4-3 and TRBJ1-2; D is unresolved. From germline, CDR1 is LGHNA and CDR2 YSLEER. CDR3 length equals 15 residues. V lost 2 bases and J lost 9, with 19 bases in between. The CDR3 loop is CASSQRVPGTSSYTF. CDR3 sequence (DNA): TGCGCCAGCAGCCAACGAGTCCCGGGAACTAGTAGCTACACCTTC.

CDR3 protein: CASSRVPGQHLDLYF. In DNA, the CDR3 is TGTGCCAGCAGTCGGGTTCCGGGACAGCATCTCGATTTATACTTC. The chain carries TRBV3-1 (or the pseudogene TRBV3-2) and TRBJ2-7; 7 nucleotides line up with TRBD1. The V segment lost 6 bases and the J segment 13 bases; nucleotides outside the gene matches: 21. There are 15 residues in the CDR3. Germline-derived CDR1 and CDR2 are LGHDT and YNNKEL (reference sequence).

V and J are TRBV6-1 and TRBJ1-2, with TRBD1 matching 9 bases. Trimming removed 3 bases from V and 4 bases from J; junction bases left unmatched: 9. CDR1 and CDR2 from the germline V gene are MNHNS and SASEGT. This CDR3 contains 16 residues. The chain's CDR3 is CASSEYWTGETYGYTF. The CDR3 DNA follows: TGTGCCAGCAGTGAGTATTGGACAGGGGAAACCTATGGCTACACCTTC.

The chain combines TRBV15 with TRBJ2-2, with D perhaps TRBD1 (7 bases). With 6 bases removed from V and 5 bases from J, the gap between germline ends came to 19 bases. Per germline, CDR1 LNHNV and CDR2 YYDKDF (reference sequence). The CDR3 contains 16 residues. In DNA form, the CDR3 reads TGTGCCACCAGTAGGGGGCGGGGTACGCTAACCGGGGAGCTGTTTTTT. Its translation is CATSRGRGTLTGELFF.

The chain couples TRBV7-9 to TRBJ1-3; 9 bases are a match to TRBD1. Germline-derived CDR1 and CDR2 are SEHNR and FQNEAQ (reference sequence). The CDR3 loop spans 15 amino acids. J was trimmed by 1 base and V by 5 bases; bases with no gene match: 3. The CDR3 reads CASSPGTGSGNTIYF. For the CDR3, the DNA is TGTGCCAGCAGCCCCGGGACAGGGTCTGGAAACACCATATATTTT.

This clone was recorded only once. V and J are TRBV7-3 and TRBJ2-1; the match to TRBD2 covers 10 bases. Germline V CDR1 and CDR2: SGHTA, FQGTGA. V shed 2 bases and J 4 bases; nucleotides not matched to a gene: 2. The CDR3 loop spans 15 amino acids. CDR3 sequence: CASSLASGGYNEQFF. DNA of the CDR3: TGTGCCAGCAGCTTAGCTAGCGGGGGATACAATGAGCAGTTCTTC.

The chain has TRBV10-3 and TRBJ1-5; weak D call: TRBD1 (5 bases). V dropped 6 bases and J dropped 6 bases, with 15 bases sitting between them. Germline V CDR1 and CDR2: ENHRY, SYGVKD. The CDR3 runs to 14 residues. This CDR3 reads CAISGVGAGQPQHF. The DNA for the CDR3 is TGTGCCATCAGCGGTGTAGGGGCCGGTCAGCCCCAGCATTTT.

This chain links TRBV19 with TRBJ2-2, with TRBD1 as a possible D gene (6 bases). The ends were cut back, 4 bases at V and 2 bases at J, with 11 bases in the middle. The V gene's germline CDR1 is LNHDA and CDR2 SQIVND (reference sequence). The CDR3 is 15 amino acids. The CDR3 DNA follows: TGTGCCAGTAGTACTCCAGGGGTAAACACCGGGGAGCTGTTTTTT. Translation: CASSTPGVNTGELFF.

The rearrangement joins TRBV7-6 to TRBJ1-2; the D gene is possibly TRBD1 (6 bases). This CDR3 contains 17 residues. With 5 bases removed from V and 5 bases from J, the gap between germline ends came to 24 bases. Looked up from germline, CDR1 is SGHVS and CDR2 is FNYEAQ. The CDR3 loop reads CASSPTDRLNLFYGYTF. Here the CDR3 DNA reads TGTGCCAGCAGCCCAACTGACAGGCTTAATCTCTTTTATGGCTACACCTTC.

V is TRBV5-1 and J is TRBJ2-1; TRBD2 aligns across 9 bases. The J segment lost 13 bases and the V segment lost 0 bases, leaving 8 bases of the junction unmatched. Germline V CDR1 and CDR2: SGHRS, YFSETQ. CDR3 size: 14 residues. The CDR3 reads CASSLALAGGPQFF. CDR3 DNA sequence: TGCGCCAGCAGCTTGGCCCTCGCGGGAGGGCCACAGTTCTTC.

This clone has more than one count but fewer than ten. The J gene is TRBJ1-2, the V gene TRBV6-5, with 10 bases fitting TRBD1. The CDR3 is 13 amino acids. Unmatched junction bases numbered 10, after V lost 8 bases and J lost 10 bases. Germline assignment: CDR1 MNHEY and CDR2 SVGAGI. The CDR3 spells CASVPSGQGSYTF. The CDR3 DNA reads as TGTGCCAGCGTCCCTTCGGGACAGGGGTCCTACACCTTC.

This chain links TRBV7-3 with TRBJ2-1, with no clear D. Germline V gene sequence: CDR1 SGHTA, CDR2 FQGTGA. The CDR3 is 13 amino acids. The germline V and J ends were trimmed by 0 bases and 7 bases, with 7 bases remaining between them. The CDR3: CASSLTSRNEQFF. The CDR3 bases are TGTGCCAGCAGCTTAACGTCTCGGAATGAGCAGTTCTTC.

The chain has TRBV15 and TRBJ1-2; no reliable D call. The CDR3 has 14 amino acids. Trimming cost V 5 bases and J 0 bases, with 10 bases left between them. Germline CDR1 and CDR2: LNHNV and YYDKDF (reference sequence). The CDR3 protein is CATSPDTSNYGYTF. The CDR3 nucleotides are TGTGCCACCAGCCCAGATACCTCTAACTATGGCTACACCTTC.

The rearrangement links TRBV27 to TRBJ1-5, with TRBD1 identical over 7 bases. Germline values: CDR1 MNHEY, CDR2 SMNVEV (reference sequence). J gave up 4 bases and V 5 bases, and 8 bases lay outside the gene matches. The CDR3 loop spans 15 amino acids. CDR3 coding DNA: TGTGCCAGCAGTCCCCGGACAGGAGGAAATCAGCCCCAGCATTTT. Amino acids: CASSPRTGGNQPQHF.

The chain employs TRBV7-2 and TRBJ2-3, with 7 bases that match TRBD1. Looked up from germline, CDR1 is SGHTA and CDR2 is FQGNSA. The V and J ends lost 6 bases and 1 base, in that order; junction bases with no gene match: 4. The CDR3 is 14 residues long. The CDR3 DNA is TGTGCCAGCAGGCCCGGGACAGGCACAGATACGCAGTATTTT. It is translated as CASRPGTGTDTQYF.